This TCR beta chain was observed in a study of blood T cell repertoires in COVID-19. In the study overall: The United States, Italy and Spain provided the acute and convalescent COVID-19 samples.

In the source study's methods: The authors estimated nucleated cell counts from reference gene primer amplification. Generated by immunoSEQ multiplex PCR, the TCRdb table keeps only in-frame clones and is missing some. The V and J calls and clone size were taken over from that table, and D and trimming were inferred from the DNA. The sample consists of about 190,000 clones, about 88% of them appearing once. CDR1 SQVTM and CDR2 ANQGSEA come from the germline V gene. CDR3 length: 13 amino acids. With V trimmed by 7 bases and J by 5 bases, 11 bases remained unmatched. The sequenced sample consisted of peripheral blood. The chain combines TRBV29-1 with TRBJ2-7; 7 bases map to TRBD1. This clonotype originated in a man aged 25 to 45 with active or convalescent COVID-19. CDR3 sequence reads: CSAHGQVPHEQYF. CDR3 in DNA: TGCAGCGCTCACGGACAGGTCCCCCACGAGCAGTACTTC.